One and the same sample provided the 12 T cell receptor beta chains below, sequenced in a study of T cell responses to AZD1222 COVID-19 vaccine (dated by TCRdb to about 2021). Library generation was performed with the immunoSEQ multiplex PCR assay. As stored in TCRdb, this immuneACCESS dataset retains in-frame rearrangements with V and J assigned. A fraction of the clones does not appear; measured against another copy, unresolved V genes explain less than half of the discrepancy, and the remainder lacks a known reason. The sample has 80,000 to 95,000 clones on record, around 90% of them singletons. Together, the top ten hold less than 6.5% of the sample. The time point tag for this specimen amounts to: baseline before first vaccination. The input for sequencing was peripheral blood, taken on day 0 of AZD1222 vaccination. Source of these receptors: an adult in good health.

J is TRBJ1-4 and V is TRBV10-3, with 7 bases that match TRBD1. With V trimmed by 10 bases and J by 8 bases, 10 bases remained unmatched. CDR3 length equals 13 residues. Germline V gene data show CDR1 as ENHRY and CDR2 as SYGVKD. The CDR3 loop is CASQQGQEEKLFF. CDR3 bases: TGTGCCAGCCAACAGGGGCAGGAAGAAAAACTGTTTTTT.

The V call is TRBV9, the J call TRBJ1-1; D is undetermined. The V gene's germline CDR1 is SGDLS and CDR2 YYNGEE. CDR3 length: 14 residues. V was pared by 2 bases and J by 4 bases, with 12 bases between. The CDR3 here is CASSVSSFGTEAFF. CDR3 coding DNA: TGTGCCAGCAGCGTGAGTTCTTTTGGCACTGAAGCTTTCTTT.

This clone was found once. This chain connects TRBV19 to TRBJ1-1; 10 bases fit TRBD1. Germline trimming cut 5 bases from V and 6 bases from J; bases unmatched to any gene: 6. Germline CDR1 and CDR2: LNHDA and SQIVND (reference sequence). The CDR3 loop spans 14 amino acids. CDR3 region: CASSRDRGGSEAFF. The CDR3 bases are TGTGCCAGTAGTCGGGACAGGGGTGGGTCTGAAGCTTTCTTT.

CDR3 sequence reads: CSVDPTTGSETQYF. CDR3 bases: TGCAGCGTTGACCCTACGACAGGGTCAGAGACCCAGTACTTC. The V gene is TRBV29-1, the J gene TRBJ2-5, with 7 bases lining up with TRBD1. After removal of 3 bases from V and 4 bases from J, the junction contained 8 bases not matched to a gene. The CDR3 sequence is 14 residues long. CDR1 and CDR2 from the germline V gene are SQVTM and ANQGSEA.

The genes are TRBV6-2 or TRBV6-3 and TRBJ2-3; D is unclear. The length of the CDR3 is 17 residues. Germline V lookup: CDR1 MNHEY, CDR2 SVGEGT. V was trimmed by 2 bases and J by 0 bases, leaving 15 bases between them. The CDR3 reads CASSYRTFASSTDTQYF. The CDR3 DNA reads TGTGCCAGCAGTTACCGAACCTTTGCCTCTAGCACAGATACGCAGTATTTT.

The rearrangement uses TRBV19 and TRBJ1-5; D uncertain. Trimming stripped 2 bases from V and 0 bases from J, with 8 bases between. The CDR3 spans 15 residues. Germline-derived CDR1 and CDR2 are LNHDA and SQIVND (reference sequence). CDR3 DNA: TGTGCCAGTAGTATAAGCCGGTATAGCAATCAGCCCCAGCATTTT. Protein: CASSISRYSNQPQHF. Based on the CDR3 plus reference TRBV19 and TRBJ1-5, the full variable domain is DGGITQSPKYLFRKEGQNVTLSCEQNLNHDAMYWYRQDPGQGLRLIYYSQIVNDFQKGDIAEGYSVSREKKESFPLTVTSAQKNPTAFYLCASSISRYSNQPQHFGDGTRLSIL.

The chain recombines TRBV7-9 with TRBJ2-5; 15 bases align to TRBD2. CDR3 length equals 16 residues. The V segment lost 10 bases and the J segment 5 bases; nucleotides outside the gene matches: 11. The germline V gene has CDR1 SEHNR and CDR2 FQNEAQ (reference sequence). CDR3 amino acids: CAIPGLAGGPRETQYF. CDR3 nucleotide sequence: TGTGCCATTCCCGGACTAGCGGGAGGGCCAAGGGAGACCCAGTACTTC.

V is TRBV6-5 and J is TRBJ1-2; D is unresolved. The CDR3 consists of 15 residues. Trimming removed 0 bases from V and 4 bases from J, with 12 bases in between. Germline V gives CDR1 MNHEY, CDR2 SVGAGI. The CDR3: CASSYSAPMGYGYTF. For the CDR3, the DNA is TGTGCCAGCAGTTACTCGGCCCCTATGGGCTATGGCTACACCTTC.

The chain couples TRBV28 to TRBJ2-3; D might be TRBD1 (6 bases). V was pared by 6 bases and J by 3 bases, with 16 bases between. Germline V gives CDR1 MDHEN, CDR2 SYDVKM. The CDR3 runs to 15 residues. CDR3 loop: CASSSAGDLTDTQYF. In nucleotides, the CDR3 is TGTGCCAGCAGCTCAGCAGGGGATTTGACAGATACGCAGTATTTT. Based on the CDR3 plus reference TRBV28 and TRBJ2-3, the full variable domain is DVKVTQSSRYLVKRTGEKVFLECVQDMDHENMFWYRQDPGLGLRLIYFSYDVKMKEKGDIPEGYSVSREKKERFSLILESASTNQTSMYLCASSSAGDLTDTQYFGPGTRLTVL.

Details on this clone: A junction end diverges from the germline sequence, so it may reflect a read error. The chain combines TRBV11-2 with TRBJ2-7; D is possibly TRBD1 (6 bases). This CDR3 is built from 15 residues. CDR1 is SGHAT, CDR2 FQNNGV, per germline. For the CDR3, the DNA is TGTGTCAGCAGCCTAGGCACCGGACAGAACTACGAGCAGTACTTC. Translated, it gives CVSSLGTGQNYEQYF. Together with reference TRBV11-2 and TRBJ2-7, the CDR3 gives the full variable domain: EAGVAQSPRYKIIEKRQSVAFWCNPISGHATLYWYQQILGQGPKLLIQFQNNGVVDDSQLPKDRFSAERLKGVDSTLKIQPAKLEDSAVYLCVSSLGTGQNYEQYFGPGTRLTVT.

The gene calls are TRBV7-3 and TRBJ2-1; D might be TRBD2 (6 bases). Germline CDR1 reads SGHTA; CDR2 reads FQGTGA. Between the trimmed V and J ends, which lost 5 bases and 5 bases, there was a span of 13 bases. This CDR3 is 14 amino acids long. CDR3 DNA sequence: TGTGCCAGCAGCCCCCCCGGGAGTCACAATGAGCAGTTCTTC. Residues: CASSPPGSHNEQFF.

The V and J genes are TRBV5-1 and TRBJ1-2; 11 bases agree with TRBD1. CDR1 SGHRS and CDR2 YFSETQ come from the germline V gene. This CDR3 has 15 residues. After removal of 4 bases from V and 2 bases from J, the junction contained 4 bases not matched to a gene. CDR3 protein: CASSLGQGANYGYTF. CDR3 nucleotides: TGCGCCAGCAGCCTAGGACAGGGGGCCAACTATGGCTACACCTTC.